This record concerns one TCR beta chain sequence. The data were taken from a study of blood T cell repertoires in COVID-19. The overall study: Specimens from acute and convalescent COVID-19 originated in the United States, Italy and Spain. From T cells, B-cell-depleted T cells, or PBMCs came the material, which was cDNA or gDNA.

How the authors handled the data: Amplifying reference gene primers gave estimates of nucleated cell counts. The method was immunoSEQ multiplex PCR; TCRdb's version includes in-frame clones alone and lacks a portion of them. The V and J calls and clone size were taken over from that table, and D and trimming were inferred from the DNA. The sample carries some 96,000 clones, approximately 87% recorded once. V was clipped by 5 bases and J by 6 bases, with 11 bases between them. There are 13 residues in the CDR3. Germline V CDR1 and CDR2: LNHDA, SQIVND (reference sequence). V usage is TRBV19 and J usage is TRBJ1-5, with a weak D call TRBD1 (6 bases). This sequence was found in a human donor in a cohort sampled during active COVID-19. The sample comprised peripheral blood. The CDR3 loop is CASSVDRFQPQHF. CDR3 bases: TGTGCCAGTAGTGTCGACAGGTTTCAGCCCCAGCATTTT.